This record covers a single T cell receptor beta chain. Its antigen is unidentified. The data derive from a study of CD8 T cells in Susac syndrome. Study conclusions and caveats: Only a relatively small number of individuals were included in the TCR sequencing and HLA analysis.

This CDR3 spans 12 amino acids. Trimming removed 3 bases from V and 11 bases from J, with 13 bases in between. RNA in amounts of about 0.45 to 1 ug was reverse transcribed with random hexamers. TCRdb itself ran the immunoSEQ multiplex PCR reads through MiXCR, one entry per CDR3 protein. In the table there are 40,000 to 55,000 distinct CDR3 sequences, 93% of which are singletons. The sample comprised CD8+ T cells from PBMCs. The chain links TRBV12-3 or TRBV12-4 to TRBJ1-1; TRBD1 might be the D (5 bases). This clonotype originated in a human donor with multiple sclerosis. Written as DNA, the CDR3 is TGTGCCAGCAGTTTGGGCCTCAAGGGGGCTTTCTTT. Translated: CASSLGLKGAFF.